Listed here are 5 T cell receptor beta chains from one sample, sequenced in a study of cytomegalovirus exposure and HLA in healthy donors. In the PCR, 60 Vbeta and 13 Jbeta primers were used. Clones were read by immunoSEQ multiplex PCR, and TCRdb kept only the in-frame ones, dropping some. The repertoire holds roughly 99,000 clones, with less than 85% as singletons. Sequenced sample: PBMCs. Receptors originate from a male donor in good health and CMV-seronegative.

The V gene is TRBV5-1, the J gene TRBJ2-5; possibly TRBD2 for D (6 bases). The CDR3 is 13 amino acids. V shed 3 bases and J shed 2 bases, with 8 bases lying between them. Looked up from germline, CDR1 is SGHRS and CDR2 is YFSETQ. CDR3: CASSYGTQETQYF. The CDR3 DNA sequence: TGCGCCAGCAGCTATGGGACTCAAGAGACCCAGTACTTC.

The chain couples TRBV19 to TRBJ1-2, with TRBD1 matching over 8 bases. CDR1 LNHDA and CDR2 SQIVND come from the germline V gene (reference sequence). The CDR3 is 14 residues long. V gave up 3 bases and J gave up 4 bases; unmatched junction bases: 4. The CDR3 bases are TGTGCCAGTAGTATGGACAGGGAGGGCTATGGCTACACCTTC. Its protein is CASSMDREGYGYTF.

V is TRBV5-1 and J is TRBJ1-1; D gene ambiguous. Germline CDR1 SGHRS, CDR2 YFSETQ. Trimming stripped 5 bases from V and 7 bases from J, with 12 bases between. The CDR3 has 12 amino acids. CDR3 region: CASRSSGGEAFF. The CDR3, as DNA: TGCGCCAGCAGGTCAAGCGGTGGTGAAGCTTTCTTT.

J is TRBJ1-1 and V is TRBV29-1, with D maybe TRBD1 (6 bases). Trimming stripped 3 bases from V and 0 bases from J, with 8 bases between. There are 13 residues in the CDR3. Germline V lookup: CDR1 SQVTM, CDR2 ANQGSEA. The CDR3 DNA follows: TGCAGCGTTGAGGGGGGGCTGAACACTGAAGCTTTCTTT. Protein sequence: CSVEGGLNTEAFF.

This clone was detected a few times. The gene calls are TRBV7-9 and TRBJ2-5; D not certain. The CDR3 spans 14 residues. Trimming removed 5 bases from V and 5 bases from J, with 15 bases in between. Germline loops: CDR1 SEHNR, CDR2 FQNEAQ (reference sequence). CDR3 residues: CASSQPLEVETQYF. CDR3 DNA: TGTGCCAGCAGCCAGCCCCTAGAGGTGGAGACCCAGTACTTC. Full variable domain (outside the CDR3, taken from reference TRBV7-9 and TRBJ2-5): DTGVSQNPRHKITKRGQNVTFRCDPISEHNRLYWYRQTLGQGPEFLTYFQNEAQLEKSRLLSDRFSAERPKGSFSTLEIQRTEQGDSAMYLCASSQPLEVETQYFGPGTRLLVL.